This T cell receptor (beta chain) was sequenced in a study of radiation and T cells in renal cell carcinoma. Clones were read by immunoSEQ multiplex PCR, and TCRdb kept only the in-frame ones, dropping some. The top ten hold around 12% of the sample, which has some 140,000 clones, around nine tenths seen once. Time point reported: baseline pretreatment blood. Treatment denoted: 15 Gy SBRT to primary tumor, nephrectomy 4 weeks later. Sequences were derived from blood, sampled from a patient whose treatment included radiotherapy and nephrectomy. This receptor was taken from a woman in her forties or fifties with renal cell carcinoma.

Here the CDR3 DNA reads TGTGCCAGCAGCTTAACGGGGGGCCGCGCCGGGGAGCTGTTTTTT. It yields the protein CASSLTGGRAGELFF. The gene calls are TRBV7-2 and TRBJ2-2; D is perhaps TRBD2 (7 bases). There are 15 residues in the CDR3. CDR1 and CDR2 (germline): SGHTA, FQGNSA. V lost 2 bases and J lost 6, with 13 bases in between.